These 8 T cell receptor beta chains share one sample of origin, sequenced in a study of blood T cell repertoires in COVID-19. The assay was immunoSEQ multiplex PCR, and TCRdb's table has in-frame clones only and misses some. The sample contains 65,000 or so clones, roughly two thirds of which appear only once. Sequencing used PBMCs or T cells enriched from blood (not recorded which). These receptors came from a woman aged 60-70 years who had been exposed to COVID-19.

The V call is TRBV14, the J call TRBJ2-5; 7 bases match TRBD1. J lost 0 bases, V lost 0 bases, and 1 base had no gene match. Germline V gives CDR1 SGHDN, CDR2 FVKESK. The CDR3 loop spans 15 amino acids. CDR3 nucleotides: TGTGCCAGCAGCCAAGACAGGGGGTACCAAGAGACCCAGTACTTC. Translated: CASSQDRGYQETQYF.

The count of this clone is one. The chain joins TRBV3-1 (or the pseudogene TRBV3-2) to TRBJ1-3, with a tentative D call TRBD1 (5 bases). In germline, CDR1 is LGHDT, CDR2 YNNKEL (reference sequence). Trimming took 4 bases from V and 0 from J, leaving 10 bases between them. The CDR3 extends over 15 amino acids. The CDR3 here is CASSLDSRSGNTIYF. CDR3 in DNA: TGTGCCAGCAGCCTTGACAGCCGCTCTGGAAACACCATATATTTT.

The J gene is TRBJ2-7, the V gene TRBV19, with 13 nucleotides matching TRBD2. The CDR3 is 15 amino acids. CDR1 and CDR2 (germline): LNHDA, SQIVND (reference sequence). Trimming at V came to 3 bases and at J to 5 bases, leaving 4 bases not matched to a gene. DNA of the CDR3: TGTGCCAGTAGTATCACCGGGACTAGCGGGGACGAGCAGTACTTC. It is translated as CASSITGTSGDEQYF.

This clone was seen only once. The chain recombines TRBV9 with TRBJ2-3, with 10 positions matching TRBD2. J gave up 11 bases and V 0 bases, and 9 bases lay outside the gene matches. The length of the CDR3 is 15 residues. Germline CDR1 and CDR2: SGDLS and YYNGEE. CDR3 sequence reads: CASSVELTSGDEQYF. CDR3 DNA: TGTGCCAGCAGCGTAGAGCTTACTAGCGGGGACGAGCAGTATTTT.

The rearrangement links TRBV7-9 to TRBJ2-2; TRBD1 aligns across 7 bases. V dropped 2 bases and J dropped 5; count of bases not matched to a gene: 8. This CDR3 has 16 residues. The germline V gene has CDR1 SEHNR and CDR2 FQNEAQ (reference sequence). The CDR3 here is CASSLSRGMGTGELFF. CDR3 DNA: TGTGCCAGCAGCTTAAGCAGGGGGATGGGAACCGGGGAGCTGTTTTTT.

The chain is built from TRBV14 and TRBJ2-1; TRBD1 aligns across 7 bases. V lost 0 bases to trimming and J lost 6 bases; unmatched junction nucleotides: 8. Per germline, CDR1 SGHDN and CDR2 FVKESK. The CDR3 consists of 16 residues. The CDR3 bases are TGTGCCAGCAGCCAAGATCGACAGGGCCAACTCAATGAGCAGTTCTTC. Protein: CASSQDRQGQLNEQFF.

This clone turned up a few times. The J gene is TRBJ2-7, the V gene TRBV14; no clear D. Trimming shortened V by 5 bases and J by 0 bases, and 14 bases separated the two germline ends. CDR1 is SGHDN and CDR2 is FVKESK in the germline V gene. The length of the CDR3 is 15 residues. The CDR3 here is CASSSQVTFSYEQYF. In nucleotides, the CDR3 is TGTGCCAGCAGCTCCCAGGTCACCTTCTCCTACGAGCAGTACTTC.

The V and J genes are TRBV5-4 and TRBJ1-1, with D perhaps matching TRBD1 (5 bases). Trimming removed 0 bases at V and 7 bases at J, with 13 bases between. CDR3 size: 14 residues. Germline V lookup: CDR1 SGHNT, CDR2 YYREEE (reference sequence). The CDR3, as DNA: TGTGCCAGCAGCTTGGGCAGGGTGGACATTGAAGCTTTCTTT. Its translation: CASSLGRVDIEAFF.